These T cell receptor beta chains were read from a single sample in a study of Tregs in tolerant kidney transplant recipients. These receptors have no identified antigens. Profiled with immunoSEQ multiplex PCR; TCRdb holds only in-frame clones, not every one. The table has approximately 17,000 clones, 61% seen once. The sequencing input was Tregs from blood cultured with allogeneic cells. The source is a human donor in good health. The CDR3 runs from the conserved cysteine through the conserved F or W. The order of the fields is D gene, clone size, CDR3 length, V gene, J gene, CDR3 protein, CDR3 DNA. A D gene is named only where the DNA matches it firmly. Clone size appears in some rows only: once, few, many, or a class for an expanded clone.

D gene: TRBD2
clone size: NA
CDR3 length: 16
V gene: TRBV5-1
J gene: TRBJ2-5
CDR3 protein: CASSFGLAAYQETQYF
CDR3 DNA: TGCGCCAGCAGCTTCGGGCTAGCGGCGTACCAAGAGACCCAGTACTTC

D gene: NA
clone size: NA
CDR3 length: 11
V gene: TRBV2
J gene: TRBJ2-5
CDR3 protein: CASKGWETQYF
CDR3 DNA: TGTGCCAGCAAGGGTTGGGAGACCCAGTACTTC

D gene: TRBD1
clone size: NA
CDR3 length: 15
V gene: TRBV5-6
J gene: TRBJ1-2
CDR3 protein: CASSLARRTGHGYTF
CDR3 DNA: TGTGCCAGCAGCTTGGCTCGAAGGACAGGGCATGGCTACACCTTC

D gene: TRBD2
clone size: NA
CDR3 length: 14
V gene: TRBV5-1
J gene: TRBJ2-5
CDR3 protein: CASSLTSGKETQYF
CDR3 DNA: TGCGCCAGCAGCTTGACTAGCGGGAAGGAGACCCAGTACTTC

D gene: NA
clone size: NA
CDR3 length: 14
V gene: TRBV7-9
J gene: TRBJ2-4
CDR3 protein: CASSLAGDKNIQYF
CDR3 DNA: TGTGCCAGCAGCTTAGCAGGGGACAAAAACATTCAGTACTTC

D gene: TRBD1
clone size: NA
CDR3 length: 19
V gene: TRBV19
J gene: TRBJ2-5
CDR3 protein: CASSQSPGTGGPWGETQYF
CDR3 DNA: TGTGCCAGTAGTCAAAGCCCCGGGACAGGGGGCCCCTGGGGGGAGACCCAGTACTTC

D gene: NA
clone size: NA
CDR3 length: 12
V gene: TRBV11-2
J gene: TRBJ1-2
CDR3 protein: CASSWGGDGYTF
CDR3 DNA: TGTGCCAGCAGCTGGGGAGGGGATGGCTACACCTTC

D gene: NA
clone size: NA
CDR3 length: 16
V gene: TRBV19
J gene: TRBJ1-2
CDR3 protein: CASSPWQMLANYGYTF
CDR3 DNA: TGTGCCAGTAGTCCGTGGCAGATGTTAGCTAACTATGGCTACACCTTC

D gene: NA
clone size: NA
CDR3 length: 20
V gene: TRBV4-3
J gene: TRBJ2-1
CDR3 protein: CASSQDKPRLGERVNNEQFF
CDR3 DNA: TGCGCCAGCAGCCAAGATAAACCCCGACTAGGGGAACGGGTAAACAATGAGCAGTTCTTC

D gene: NA
clone size: NA
CDR3 length: 13
V gene: TRBV4-3
J gene: TRBJ1-1
CDR3 protein: CASSQRRDTEAFF
CDR3 DNA: TGCGCCAGCAGCCAACGGAGGGACACTGAAGCTTTCTTT

D gene: NA
clone size: NA
CDR3 length: 12
V gene: TRBV7-9
J gene: TRBJ2-1
CDR3 protein: CASSLRDYEQFF
CDR3 DNA: TGTGCCAGCAGCTTGAGGGATTATGAGCAGTTCTTC

D gene: TRBD2
clone size: NA
CDR3 length: 16
V gene: TRBV6-6
J gene: TRBJ2-3
CDR3 protein: CASSYSIAGLTDTQYF
CDR3 DNA: TGTGCCAGCAGTTACTCGATAGCGGGTCTCACAGATACGCAGTATTTT

D gene: NA
clone size: NA
CDR3 length: 13
V gene: TRBV18
J gene: TRBJ2-3
CDR3 protein: CASSLGSIDTQYF
CDR3 DNA: TGTGCCAGCTCACTCGGGTCCATAGATACGCAGTATTTT

D gene: TRBD1
clone size: NA
CDR3 length: 14
V gene: TRBV11-1
J gene: TRBJ2-4
CDR3 protein: CASSHGTGGNIQYF
CDR3 DNA: TGTGCCAGCAGTCACGGGACAGGGGGGAACATTCAGTACTTC

D gene: NA
clone size: medium-sized
CDR3 length: 13
V gene: TRBV7-2
J gene: TRBJ2-3
CDR3 protein: CASRRTVTDTQYF
CDR3 DNA: TGTGCCAGCAGAAGGACTGTCACAGATACGCAGTATTTT

D gene: NA
clone size: NA
CDR3 length: 15
V gene: TRBV10-3
J gene: TRBJ2-3
CDR3 protein: CAISRDASGTDTQYF
CDR3 DNA: TGTGCCATCAGCAGGGACGCCTCAGGCACAGATACGCAGTATTTT

D gene: NA
clone size: NA
CDR3 length: 14
V gene: TRBV7-6
J gene: TRBJ2-5
CDR3 protein: CASSLGGGAETQYF
CDR3 DNA: TGTGCCAGCAGCTTGGGAGGCGGGGCGGAGACCCAGTACTTC

D gene: TRBD1
clone size: NA
CDR3 length: 12
V gene: TRBV6-1
J gene: TRBJ1-1
CDR3 protein: CASSRTGDEAFF
CDR3 DNA: TGTGCCAGCAGTAGAACAGGGGATGAAGCTTTCTTT

D gene: TRBD2
clone size: NA
CDR3 length: 16
V gene: TRBV7-2
J gene: TRBJ2-7
CDR3 protein: CASSPRAGDHAYEQYF
CDR3 DNA: TGTGCCAGCAGCCCAAGGGCGGGAGACCACGCCTACGAGCAGTACTTC

D gene: NA
clone size: NA
CDR3 length: 12
V gene: TRBV9
J gene: TRBJ2-5
CDR3 protein: CASSLDQETQYF
CDR3 DNA: TGTGCCAGCAGCCTCGATCAAGAGACCCAGTACTTC

D gene: NA
clone size: few
CDR3 length: 12
V gene: TRBV1
J gene: TRBJ2-1
CDR3 protein: CTSSLSGTEQFF
CDR3 DNA: TGCACCAGCAGCCTTAGCGGAACTGAGCAGTTCTTC

D gene: NA
clone size: NA
CDR3 length: 14
V gene: TRBV25-1
J gene: TRBJ1-5
CDR3 protein: CASSELRGHQPQHF
CDR3 DNA: TGTGCCAGCAGTGAATTGCGGGGGCATCAGCCCCAGCATTTT

D gene: NA
clone size: NA
CDR3 length: 15
V gene: TRBV5-1
J gene: TRBJ2-2
CDR3 protein: CASSLAGGGTGELFF
CDR3 DNA: TGCGCCAGCAGCTTGGCCGGGGGCGGCACCGGGGAGCTGTTTTTT

D gene: TRBD2
clone size: NA
CDR3 length: 16
V gene: TRBV7-9
J gene: TRBJ2-2
CDR3 protein: CASSPLGLGYTGELFF
CDR3 DNA: TGTGCCAGCAGCCCGCTGGGACTAGGGTATACCGGGGAGCTGTTTTTT

D gene: TRBD2
clone size: NA
CDR3 length: 15
V gene: TRBV10-3
J gene: TRBJ2-1
CDR3 protein: CAIGKSGRAGREQFF
CDR3 DNA: TGTGCCATCGGAAAGAGCGGGAGGGCCGGGCGGGAGCAGTTCTTC

D gene: NA
clone size: NA
CDR3 length: 13
V gene: TRBV30
J gene: TRBJ2-7
CDR3 protein: CAWSPDPAYEQYF
CDR3 DNA: TGTGCCTGGAGTCCGGACCCGGCCTACGAGCAGTACTTC

D gene: NA
clone size: NA
CDR3 length: 13
V gene: TRBV10-2
J gene: TRBJ2-7
CDR3 protein: CASSVSRSYEQYF
CDR3 DNA: TGCGCCAGCAGTGTAAGTAGGTCCTACGAGCAGTACTTC

D gene: NA
clone size: few
CDR3 length: 14
V gene: TRBV30
J gene: TRBJ1-2
CDR3 protein: CAWSPYRGIGGYTF
CDR3 DNA: TGTGCCTGGAGCCCTTATAGGGGGATAGGTGGCTACACCTTC

D gene: NA
clone size: few
CDR3 length: 13
V gene: TRBV4-3
J gene: TRBJ1-1
CDR3 protein: CASSQEDTGGAFF
CDR3 DNA: TGCGCCAGCAGCCAAGAGGACACTGGTGGAGCTTTCTTT

D gene: NA
clone size: NA
CDR3 length: 12
V gene: TRBV6-6
J gene: TRBJ1-2
CDR3 protein: CASRRGPEGYTF
CDR3 DNA: TGTGCCAGCAGGAGGGGACCGGAAGGCTACACCTTC

D gene: TRBD1
clone size: once
CDR3 length: 15
V gene: TRBV11-2
J gene: TRBJ2-7
CDR3 protein: CASSSEPRTGVEQYF
CDR3 DNA: TGTGCCAGCAGCTCCGAGCCTCGGACAGGGGTGGAGCAGTACTTC

D gene: NA
clone size: many
CDR3 length: 14
V gene: TRBV7-9
J gene: TRBJ1-3
CDR3 protein: CASAQGGSGNTIYF
CDR3 DNA: TGTGCCAGCGCTCAGGGAGGCTCTGGAAACACCATATATTTT

D gene: NA
clone size: few
CDR3 length: 12
V gene: TRBV10-3
J gene: TRBJ2-3
CDR3 protein: CAIGHRWDTQYF
CDR3 DNA: TGTGCCATCGGTCACCGGTGGGATACGCAGTATTTT

D gene: TRBD1
clone size: few
CDR3 length: 12
V gene: TRBV6-1
J gene: TRBJ1-2
CDR3 protein: CASTRTGGGYTF
CDR3 DNA: TGTGCCAGCACCAGGACAGGCGGGGGCTACACCTTC

D gene: NA
clone size: NA
CDR3 length: 14
V gene: TRBV5-1
J gene: TRBJ2-7
CDR3 protein: CASSRGGDSYEQYF
CDR3 DNA: TGCGCCAGCTCCCGTGGGGGCGATTCCTACGAGCAGTACTTC

D gene: NA
clone size: few
CDR3 length: 14
V gene: TRBV27
J gene: TRBJ1-1
CDR3 protein: CASRPAGVNTEAFF
CDR3 DNA: TGTGCCAGCCGCCCCGCAGGGGTGAACACTGAAGCTTTCTTT

D gene: NA
clone size: NA
CDR3 length: 12
V gene: TRBV6-6
J gene: TRBJ2-7
CDR3 protein: CASSLRAYEQYF
CDR3 DNA: TGTGCCAGCAGCCTGAGGGCCTACGAGCAGTACTTC

D gene: NA
clone size: NA
CDR3 length: 12
V gene: TRBV7-9
J gene: TRBJ2-5
CDR3 protein: CASSLVRGPIYF
CDR3 DNA: TGTGCCAGCAGCTTAGTAAGAGGTCCGATTTACTTC

D gene: NA
clone size: few
CDR3 length: 12
V gene: TRBV6-5
J gene: TRBJ2-7
CDR3 protein: CASSYLGCEQYF
CDR3 DNA: TGTGCCAGCAGTTACTTGGGGTGCGAGCAGTACTTC

D gene: NA
clone size: once
CDR3 length: 14
V gene: TRBV7-3
J gene: TRBJ2-7
CDR3 protein: CASSQTGPYHEQYF
CDR3 DNA: TGTGCCAGCAGTCAGACGGGACCTTATCACGAGCAGTACTTC

D gene: NA
clone size: NA
CDR3 length: 15
V gene: TRBV10-2
J gene: TRBJ1-4
CDR3 protein: CASSYQGGPNEKLFF
CDR3 DNA: TGCGCCAGCAGTTACCAAGGGGGGCCTAATGAAAAACTGTTTTTT

D gene: NA
clone size: medium-sized
CDR3 length: 12
V gene: TRBV4-2
J gene: TRBJ1-1
CDR3 protein: CASSRTVTEAFF
CDR3 DNA: TGTGCCAGCAGCCGGACAGTCACTGAAGCTTTCTTT

D gene: NA
clone size: NA
CDR3 length: 11
V gene: TRBV6-1
J gene: TRBJ2-1
CDR3 protein: CASRSFNEQFF
CDR3 DNA: TGTGCCAGCAGGAGTTTCAATGAGCAGTTCTTC

D gene: TRBD1
clone size: NA
CDR3 length: 16
V gene: TRBV9
J gene: TRBJ2-1
CDR3 protein: CASSTRTGGAYNEQFF
CDR3 DNA: TGTGCCAGCAGCACTCGGACAGGGGGCGCTTACAATGAGCAGTTCTTC

D gene: TRBD1
clone size: NA
CDR3 length: 14
V gene: TRBV7-9
J gene: TRBJ1-1
CDR3 protein: CASSLVGQLTEAFF
CDR3 DNA: TGTGCCAGCAGCTTAGTGGGACAGCTTACTGAAGCTTTCTTT